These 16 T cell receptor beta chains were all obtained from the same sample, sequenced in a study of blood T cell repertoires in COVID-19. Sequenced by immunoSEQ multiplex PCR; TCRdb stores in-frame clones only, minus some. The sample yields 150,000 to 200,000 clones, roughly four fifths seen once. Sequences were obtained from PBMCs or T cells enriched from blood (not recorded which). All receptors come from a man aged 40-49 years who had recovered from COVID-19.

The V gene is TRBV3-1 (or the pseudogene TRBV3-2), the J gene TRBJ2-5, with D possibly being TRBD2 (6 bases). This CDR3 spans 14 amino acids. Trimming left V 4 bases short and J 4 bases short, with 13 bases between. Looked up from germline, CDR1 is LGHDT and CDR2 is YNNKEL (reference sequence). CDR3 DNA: TGTGCCAGCAGCCCCCGGGGGTTTCGAGAGACCCAGTACTTC. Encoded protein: CASSPRGFRETQYF.

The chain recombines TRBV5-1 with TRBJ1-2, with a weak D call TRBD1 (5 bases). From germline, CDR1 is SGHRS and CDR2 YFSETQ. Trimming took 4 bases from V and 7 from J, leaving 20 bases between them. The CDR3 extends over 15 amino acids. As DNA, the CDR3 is TGCGCCAGCAGCCCCGACAGTCTAAGATCGAGTGGCTACACCTTC. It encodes CASSPDSLRSSGYTF.

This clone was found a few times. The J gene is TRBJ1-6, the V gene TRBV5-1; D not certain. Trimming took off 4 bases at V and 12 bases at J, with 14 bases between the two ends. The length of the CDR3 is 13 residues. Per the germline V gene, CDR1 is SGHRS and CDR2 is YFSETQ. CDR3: CASSPAGGLPLHF. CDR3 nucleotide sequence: TGCGCCAGCAGCCCGGCGGGCGGGTTACCCCTCCACTTT.

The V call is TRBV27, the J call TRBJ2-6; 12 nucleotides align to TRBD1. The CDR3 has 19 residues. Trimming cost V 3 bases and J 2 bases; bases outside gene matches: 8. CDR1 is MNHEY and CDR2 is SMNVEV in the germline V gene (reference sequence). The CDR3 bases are TGTGCCAGCAGTTTTGGGTATGGGACAGGGGGCGCTGGGGCCAACGTCCTGACTTTC. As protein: CASSFGYGTGGAGANVLTF.

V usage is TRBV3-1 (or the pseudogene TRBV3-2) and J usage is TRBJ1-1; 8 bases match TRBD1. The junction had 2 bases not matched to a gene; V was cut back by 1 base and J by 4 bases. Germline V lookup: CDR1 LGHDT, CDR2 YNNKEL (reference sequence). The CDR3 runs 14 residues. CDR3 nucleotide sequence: TGTGCCAGCAGCCAAGTTACAGGGGGCACTGAAGCTTTCTTT. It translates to CASSQVTGGTEAFF.

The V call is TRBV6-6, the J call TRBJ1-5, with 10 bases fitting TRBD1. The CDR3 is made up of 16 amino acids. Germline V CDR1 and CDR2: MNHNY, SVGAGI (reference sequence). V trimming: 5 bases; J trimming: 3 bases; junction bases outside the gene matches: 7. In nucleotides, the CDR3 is TGTGCCAGCAGTACCCCGGGACAGGGGCACAATCAGCCCCAGCATTTT. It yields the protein CASSTPGQGHNQPQHF.

The CDR3 nucleotides are TGCGCCAGCAGCTTCACTAGCGAATTATCCTACGAGCAGTACTTC. It encodes CASSFTSELSYEQYF. The chain links TRBV4-1 to TRBJ2-7, with TRBD2 matching over 7 bases. The CDR3 extends over 15 amino acids. Germline CDR1 is MGHRA and CDR2 is YSYEKL. With 5 bases clipped from V and 1 base from J, the junction kept 8 bases outside the gene matches.

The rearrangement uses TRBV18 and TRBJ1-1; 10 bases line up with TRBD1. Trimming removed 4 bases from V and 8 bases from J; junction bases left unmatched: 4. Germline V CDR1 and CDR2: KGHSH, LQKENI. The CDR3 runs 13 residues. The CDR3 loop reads CASSRQGAVEAFF. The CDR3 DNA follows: TGTGCCAGCTCACGACAGGGGGCAGTGGAAGCTTTCTTT.

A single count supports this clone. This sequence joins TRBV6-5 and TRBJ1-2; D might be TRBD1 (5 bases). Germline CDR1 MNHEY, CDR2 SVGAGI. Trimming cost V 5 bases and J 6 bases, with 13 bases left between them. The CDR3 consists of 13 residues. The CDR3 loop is CASSTTGVDGYTF. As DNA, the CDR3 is TGTGCCAGCAGTACCACAGGAGTGGATGGCTACACCTTC.

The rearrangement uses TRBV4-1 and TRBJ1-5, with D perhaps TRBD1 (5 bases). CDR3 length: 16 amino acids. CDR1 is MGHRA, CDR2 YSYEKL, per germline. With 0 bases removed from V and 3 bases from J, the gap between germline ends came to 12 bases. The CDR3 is CASSQDLSGANQPQHF. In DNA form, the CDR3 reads TGCGCCAGCAGCCAAGATTTAAGCGGGGCCAATCAGCCCCAGCATTTT.

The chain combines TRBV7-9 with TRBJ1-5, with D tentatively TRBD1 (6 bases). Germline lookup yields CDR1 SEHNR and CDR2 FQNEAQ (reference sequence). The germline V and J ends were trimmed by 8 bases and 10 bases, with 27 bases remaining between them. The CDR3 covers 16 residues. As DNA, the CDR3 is TGTGCCAGCCCTCGGGTCCCCGGGACACCAGATCCCCCCCAGCATTTT. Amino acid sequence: CASPRVPGTPDPPQHF.

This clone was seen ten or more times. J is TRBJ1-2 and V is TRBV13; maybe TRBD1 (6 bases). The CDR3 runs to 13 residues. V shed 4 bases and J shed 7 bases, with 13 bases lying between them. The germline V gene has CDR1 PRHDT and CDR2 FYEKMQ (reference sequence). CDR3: CASSSSTGLGYTF. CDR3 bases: TGTGCCAGCAGCTCCTCCACAGGGCTTGGCTACACCTTC.

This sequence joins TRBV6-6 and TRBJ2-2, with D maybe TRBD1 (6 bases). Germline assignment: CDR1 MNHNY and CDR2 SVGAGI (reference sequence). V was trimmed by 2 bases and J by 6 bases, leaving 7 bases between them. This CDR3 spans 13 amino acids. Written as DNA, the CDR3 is TGTGCCAGCAGTTACCAGGGGCCCGGGGAGCTGTTTTTT. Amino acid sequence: CASSYQGPGELFF.

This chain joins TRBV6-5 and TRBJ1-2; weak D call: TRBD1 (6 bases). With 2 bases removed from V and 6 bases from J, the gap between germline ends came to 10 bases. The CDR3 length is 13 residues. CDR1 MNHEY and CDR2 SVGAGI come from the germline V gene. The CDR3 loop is CASSYVQGNGYTF. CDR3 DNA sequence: TGTGCCAGCAGTTACGTACAGGGTAATGGCTACACCTTC.

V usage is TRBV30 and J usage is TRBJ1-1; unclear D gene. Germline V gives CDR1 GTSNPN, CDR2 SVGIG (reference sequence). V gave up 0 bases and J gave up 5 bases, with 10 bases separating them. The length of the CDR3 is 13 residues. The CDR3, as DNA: TGTGCCTGGAGTGTAGGAGGGTGGACTGAAGCTTTCTTT. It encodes CAWSVGGWTEAFF.

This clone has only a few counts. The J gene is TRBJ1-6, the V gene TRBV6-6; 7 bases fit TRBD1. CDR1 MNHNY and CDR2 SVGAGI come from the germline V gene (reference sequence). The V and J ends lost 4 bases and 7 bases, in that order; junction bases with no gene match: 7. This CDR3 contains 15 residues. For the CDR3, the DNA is TGTGCCAGCAGTTCCCTATTGACAGGGAATTCACCCCTCCACTTT. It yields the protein CASSSLLTGNSPLHF.